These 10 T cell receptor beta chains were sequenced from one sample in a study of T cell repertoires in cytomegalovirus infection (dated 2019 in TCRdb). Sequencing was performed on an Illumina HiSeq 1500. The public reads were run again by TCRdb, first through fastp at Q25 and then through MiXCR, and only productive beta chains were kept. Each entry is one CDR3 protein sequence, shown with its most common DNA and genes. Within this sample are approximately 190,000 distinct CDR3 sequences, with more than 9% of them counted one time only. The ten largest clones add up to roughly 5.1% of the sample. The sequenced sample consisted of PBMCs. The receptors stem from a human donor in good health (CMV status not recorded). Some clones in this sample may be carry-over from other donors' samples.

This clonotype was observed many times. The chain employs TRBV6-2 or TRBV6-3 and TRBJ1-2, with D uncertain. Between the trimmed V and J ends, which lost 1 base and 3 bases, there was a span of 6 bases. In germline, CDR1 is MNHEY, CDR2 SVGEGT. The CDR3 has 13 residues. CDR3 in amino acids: CASSYLVDYGYTF. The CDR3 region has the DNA TGTGCCAGCAGTTACTTGGTGGACTATGGCTACACCTTC.

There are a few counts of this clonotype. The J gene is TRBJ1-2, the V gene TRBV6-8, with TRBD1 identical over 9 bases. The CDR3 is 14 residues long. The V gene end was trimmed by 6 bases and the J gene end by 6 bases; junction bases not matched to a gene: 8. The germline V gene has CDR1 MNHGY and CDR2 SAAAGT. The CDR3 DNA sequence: TGTGCCAGCAGCTGGTTACAGGGGGCGAATGGCTACACCTTC. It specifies CASSWLQGANGYTF.

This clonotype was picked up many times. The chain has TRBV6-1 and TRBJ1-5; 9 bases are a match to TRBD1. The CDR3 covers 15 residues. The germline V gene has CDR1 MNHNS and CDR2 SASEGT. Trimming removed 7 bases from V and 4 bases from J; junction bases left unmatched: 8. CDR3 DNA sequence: TGTGCCAGCACCCCAGGACAGGGGTTGAATCAGCCCCAGCATTTT. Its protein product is CASTPGQGLNQPQHF.

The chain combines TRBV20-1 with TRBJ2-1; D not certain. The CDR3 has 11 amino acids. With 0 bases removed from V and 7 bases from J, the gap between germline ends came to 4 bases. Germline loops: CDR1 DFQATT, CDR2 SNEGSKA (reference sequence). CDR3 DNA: TGCAGTGCTAGAGATTGGAATGAGCAGTTCTTC. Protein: CSARDWNEQFF.

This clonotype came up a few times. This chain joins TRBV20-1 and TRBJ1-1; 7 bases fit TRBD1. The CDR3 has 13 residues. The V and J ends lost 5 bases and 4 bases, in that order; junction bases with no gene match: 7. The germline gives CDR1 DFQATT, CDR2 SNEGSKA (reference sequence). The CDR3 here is CSAQGQLGTEAFF. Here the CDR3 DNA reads TGCAGTGCTCAGGGACAGCTTGGCACTGAAGCTTTCTTT.

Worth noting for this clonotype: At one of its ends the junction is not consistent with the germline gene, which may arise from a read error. The CDR3 sequence: CASSPGQGDYNEQFF. The CDR3 DNA reads TGTGCCAGCAGCCCGGGACAGGGGGATTACAATGAGCAGTTCTTC. The chain has TRBV4-1 and TRBJ2-1; 11 bases map to TRBD1. Germline V gene sequence: CDR1 MGHRA, CDR2 YSYEKL. This CDR3 region has 15 residues.

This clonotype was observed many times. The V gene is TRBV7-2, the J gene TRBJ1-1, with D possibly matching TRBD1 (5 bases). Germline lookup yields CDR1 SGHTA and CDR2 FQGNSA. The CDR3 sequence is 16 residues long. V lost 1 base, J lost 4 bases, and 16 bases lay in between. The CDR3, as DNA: TGTGCCAGCAGCTTAGAATTTGTGGGGCGTACCACTGAAGCTTTCTTT. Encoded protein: CASSLEFVGRTTEAFF.

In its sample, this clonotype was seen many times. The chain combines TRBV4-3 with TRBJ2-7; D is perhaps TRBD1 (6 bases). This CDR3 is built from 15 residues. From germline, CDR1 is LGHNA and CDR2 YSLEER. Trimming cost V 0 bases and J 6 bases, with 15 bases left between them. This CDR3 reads CASSQELRGIGEQYF. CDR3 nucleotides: TGCGCCAGCAGCCAAGAGTTAAGGGGGATAGGCGAGCAGTACTTC.

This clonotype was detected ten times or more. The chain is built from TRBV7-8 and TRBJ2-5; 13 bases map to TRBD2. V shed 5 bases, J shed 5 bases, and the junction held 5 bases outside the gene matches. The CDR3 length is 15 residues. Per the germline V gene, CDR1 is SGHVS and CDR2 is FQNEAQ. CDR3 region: CASSPRTSGSETQYF. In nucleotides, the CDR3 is TGTGCCAGCAGCCCGCGGACTAGCGGGAGTGAGACCCAGTACTTC.

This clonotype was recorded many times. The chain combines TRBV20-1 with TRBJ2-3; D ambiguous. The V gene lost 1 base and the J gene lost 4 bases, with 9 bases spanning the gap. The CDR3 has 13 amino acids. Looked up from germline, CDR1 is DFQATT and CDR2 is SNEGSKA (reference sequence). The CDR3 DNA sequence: TGCAGTGCTAGAGTGGCAACGCCAGATACGCAGTATTTT. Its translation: CSARVATPDTQYF.